This T cell receptor (beta chain) was recorded in a study of blood T cell repertoires in COVID-19 (TCRdb year 2020). In terms of the full investigation: Collaborator samples came from the United States, Italy and Spain and covered acute and convalescent phases of COVID-19. Samples came from the ongoing ImmuneRACE study (first 160 participants) plus 1,254 subjects from 6 global collaborators. The material from the prospective study consisted of cDNA or gDNA derived from T cells, B-cell-depleted T cells, or PBMCs. The dataset comprised deeply sampled blood TCRbeta repertoires from subjects exposed to, actively infected with, or recovered from COVID-19. The sample metadata nearly always contained a de-identified subject ID, COVID-19 status, age in years and sex. Where HLA class I and class II types were available, the types were taken from metadata supplied by the sample provider, not from assay-based typing. The repertoires were released in a freely available public database meant as a resource for research on the immune response to SARS-CoV-2. Summary of the overall study and its limitations: The amount of clinical and demographic metadata varied by source and participant and was provided uncurated.

Concerning this clone itself: No antigen is known for it. Base qualities were left out, and no much larger clone turns up one base away.

Each collaborating institution followed its own protocols to collect whole blood in K2EDTA tubes. Collaborator samples were shipped for TCRbeta analysis as frozen whole blood, isolated PBMCs, or DNA extracted from either sample type. The cysteine opens and the phenylalanine closes a CDR3 of 16 amino acids. Left in the record is the CDR3 DNA by itself, 48 bases read in frame from the first base. As encoded in the germline V gene, CDR1 is WSHSY while CDR2 is SAAADI. V ends up 3 bases short and J 4 bases short, with an unmatched junction base count of 6. TCRbeta CDR3 regions were amplified from genomic DNA by means of the immunoSEQ Assay, a bias-controlled multiplex PCR. As for the authors' bioinformatics: The number of nucleated cells in each sample was estimated by amplification of reference gene primers within the assay. To quantify the absolute abundance of each unique TCRbeta CDR3 rearrangement, sequence reads were collapsed and filtered. For each sample, productive Simpson clonality was calculated as the square root of Simpson's diversity index over productive rearrangements. TCRdb provides this immuneACCESS table in a form limited to in-frame rearrangements. Some clones are lacking; in checked studies, under half of them reflect an unresolved V gene, and why the rest are absent is not known. For V, J and clone size, that table is used; D and trimming come from the DNA. The sample yields over 60,000 clones; roughly 90% were counted once. The ten largest clonotypes hold 16% of the sample.

The rearrangement joined TRBV10-2 to TRBJ2-1; TRBD2 aligns with 10 central bases. The source material was peripheral blood. This receptor was identified in a woman older than 75 with active or convalescent COVID-19. The CDR3 protein: CASSDGSLAGYNEQFF. The bases read TGCGCCAGCAGTGATGGGTCACTAGCGGGGTACAATGAGCAGTTCTTC.